Listed below are T cell receptor beta chains from one sample, sequenced in a study of cytomegalovirus exposure and HLA in healthy donors. The method was immunoSEQ multiplex PCR; TCRdb's version includes in-frame clones alone and lacks a portion of them. Found here are over 45,000 clones; the top ten clones hold less than 2.5%. The sample comprised PBMCs. These receptors all stem from a woman aged 18 to 35 in good health and CMV-seronegative. The CDR3 runs from the conserved cysteine through the conserved F or W. The order of the fields is D gene, J gene, V gene, CDR3 DNA, CDR3 protein. The D gene is left open where the match is weak.

d_call: -; j_call: TRBJ2-5; v_call: TRBV4-1; cdr3_nt: TGCGCCAGCAGCCAAGGGAGGGTACCCGGGGCCCGAGAGACCCAGTACTTC; cdr3_aa: CASSQGRVPGARETQYF
d_call: -; j_call: TRBJ2-7; v_call: TRBV4-1; cdr3_nt: TGCGCCAGCAGCCAGCGCGTGCCCTACGAGCAGTACTTC; cdr3_aa: CASSQRVPYEQYF
d_call: -; j_call: TRBJ1-1; v_call: TRBV30; cdr3_nt: TGTGCCGGGGGCCGGACCTCATGGGGGCTTACTGAAGCTTTCTTT; cdr3_aa: CAGGRTSWGLTEAFF
d_call: -; j_call: TRBJ2-6; v_call: TRBV4-2; cdr3_nt: TGTGCCAGCAGCCAAGACAAATCTGGGGCCAACGTCCTGACTTTC; cdr3_aa: CASSQDKSGANVLTF
d_call: TRBD2; j_call: TRBJ2-3; v_call: TRBV5-1; cdr3_nt: TGCGCCAGCAGCTCTGGTGCCAGCGGGGGGGCGGCAGATACGCAGTATTTT; cdr3_aa: CASSSGASGGAADTQYF
d_call: TRBD1; j_call: TRBJ2-3; v_call: TRBV6-6; cdr3_nt: TGTGCCAGCAGTTGGACAGGGGGCGCAGATACGCAGTATTTT; cdr3_aa: CASSWTGGADTQYF
d_call: -; j_call: TRBJ1-6; v_call: TRBV29-1; cdr3_nt: TGCAGCGTTTCGGACAGCGGGGCACCCCTCCACTTT; cdr3_aa: CSVSDSGAPLHF
d_call: -; j_call: TRBJ2-3; v_call: TRBV19; cdr3_nt: TGTGCCAGTAAATCGCTAGAAAGCGGCGATACGCAGTATTTT; cdr3_aa: CASKSLESGDTQYF
d_call: -; j_call: TRBJ1-6; v_call: TRBV28; cdr3_nt: TGTGCCAGCAGTTTTAGGGGCAGCTACTATAATTCACCCCTCCACTTT; cdr3_aa: CASSFRGSYYNSPLHF
d_call: TRBD1; j_call: TRBJ2-1; v_call: TRBV5-1; cdr3_nt: TGCGCCAGCAGCGCCGACAGGGCCTACAATGAGCAGTTCTTC; cdr3_aa: CASSADRAYNEQFF
d_call: -; j_call: TRBJ1-2; v_call: TRBV27; cdr3_nt: TGTGCCAGCAGTTTATCGGGAGCTAACTATGGCTACACCTTC; cdr3_aa: CASSLSGANYGYTF
d_call: TRBD1; j_call: TRBJ1-4; v_call: TRBV5-1; cdr3_nt: TGCGCCAGCAGCTTGGGCGGACAGGGCGGGAATGAAAAACTGTTTTTT; cdr3_aa: CASSLGGQGGNEKLFF
d_call: -; j_call: TRBJ2-3; v_call: TRBV29-1; cdr3_nt: TGCAGCGTTGAGGAGGGCCGCACAGATACGCAGTATTTT; cdr3_aa: CSVEEGRTDTQYF
d_call: TRBD1; j_call: TRBJ2-1; v_call: TRBV5-1; cdr3_nt: TGCGCCAGCAGCTACGGACAGGCTTACAATGAGCAGTTCTTC; cdr3_aa: CASSYGQAYNEQFF
d_call: TRBD2; j_call: TRBJ2-3; v_call: TRBV7-3; cdr3_nt: TGTGCCAGCAGCTTATCTAGCGGGGCTAACACAGATACGCAGTATTTT; cdr3_aa: CASSLSSGANTDTQYF
d_call: TRBD2; j_call: TRBJ2-1; v_call: TRBV19; cdr3_nt: TGTGCCTCCGGGGGGACGGGTAGAGATGAGCAGTTCTTC; cdr3_aa: CASGGTGRDEQFF
d_call: TRBD1; j_call: TRBJ1-2; v_call: TRBV9; cdr3_nt: TGTGCTAGCAGCGGCGGGACAGGCTTCTATGGCTACACCTTC; cdr3_aa: CASSGGTGFYGYTF
d_call: TRBD1; j_call: TRBJ1-1; v_call: TRBV5-6; cdr3_nt: TGTGCCAGCAGGGAGAGACAGGGGAACACTGAAGCTTTCTTT; cdr3_aa: CASRERQGNTEAFF
d_call: TRBD2; j_call: TRBJ2-5; v_call: TRBV12-5; cdr3_nt: TGTGCTAGTGGTTTGGGACTAGCGGCCTCTGAGACCCAGTACTTC; cdr3_aa: CASGLGLAASETQYF
d_call: TRBD1; j_call: TRBJ1-2; v_call: TRBV5-1; cdr3_nt: TGCGCCAGCAGCCCGACAGGGGGCGGCTATGGCTACACCTTC; cdr3_aa: CASSPTGGGYGYTF
d_call: -; j_call: TRBJ1-3; v_call: TRBV5-4; cdr3_nt: TGTGCCAGCAGCCCACCCTCCGGGACCATATATTTT; cdr3_aa: CASSPPSGTIYF
d_call: -; j_call: TRBJ1-2; v_call: TRBV6-6; cdr3_nt: TGTGCCAGCAGTTACTCAGGGGGGGGGCTGGGTGGCTACACCTTC; cdr3_aa: CASSYSGGGLGGYTF
d_call: TRBD2; j_call: TRBJ2-5; v_call: TRBV7-6; cdr3_nt: TGTGCCAGCAGCTTAGGGACTAGCGGGGGTCTACAAGAGACCCAGTACTTC; cdr3_aa: CASSLGTSGGLQETQYF
d_call: TRBD2; j_call: TRBJ2-7; v_call: TRBV2; cdr3_nt: TGTGCCGGCTCCGGGACTAGCGGGGACGAGCAGTACTTC; cdr3_aa: CAGSGTSGDEQYF
d_call: -; j_call: TRBJ1-1; v_call: TRBV7-9; cdr3_nt: TGTGCCAGCAGCTTAGAAGCGCCGGGTGGGGCTTTCTTT; cdr3_aa: CASSLEAPGGAFF
d_call: -; j_call: TRBJ1-1; v_call: TRBV28; cdr3_nt: TGTGCCAGCAGTTTTGGAGGGGACCTGAACACTGAAGCTTTCTTT; cdr3_aa: CASSFGGDLNTEAFF
d_call: TRBD2; j_call: TRBJ2-7; v_call: TRBV5-1; cdr3_nt: TGCGCCAGCAGCTTGGGACTAGCGGGGAGGAGCTCCTACGAGCAGTACTTC; cdr3_aa: CASSLGLAGRSSYEQYF
d_call: -; j_call: TRBJ1-6; v_call: TRBV4-1; cdr3_nt: TGCGCCAGCAGCCGTGGAGGCCAAGACGGTACACCCCTCCACTTT; cdr3_aa: CASSRGGQDGTPLHF
d_call: TRBD1; j_call: TRBJ1-3; v_call: TRBV6-6; cdr3_nt: TGTGCCAGCAGACACACAGGGGAGGTTGGAAACACCATATATTTT; cdr3_aa: CASRHTGEVGNTIYF
d_call: TRBD2; j_call: TRBJ2-1; v_call: TRBV4-1; cdr3_nt: TGCGCCAGCAGGGTAGCTGGCGGGAGGCATGAGCAGTTCTTC; cdr3_aa: CASRVAGGRHEQFF
d_call: -; j_call: TRBJ2-7; v_call: TRBV4-1; cdr3_nt: TGCGCCAGCAGCCAAGATTTACTAGTCTCCTACGAGCAGTACTTC; cdr3_aa: CASSQDLLVSYEQYF
d_call: TRBD1; j_call: TRBJ2-1; v_call: TRBV5-1; cdr3_nt: TGCGCCAGCAGCGCCGGGACAGGGCTCAGCTCCTACAATGAGCAGTTCTTC; cdr3_aa: CASSAGTGLSSYNEQFF
d_call: -; j_call: TRBJ2-2; v_call: TRBV7-6; cdr3_nt: TGTGCCAGCAGCTTAGGCTCGGGCAGGCGGGGTCGCTTTCGTATCGGGGAGCTGTTTTTT; cdr3_aa: CASSLGSGRRGRFRIGELFF
d_call: -; j_call: TRBJ2-7; v_call: TRBV5-4; cdr3_nt: TGTGCCAGCAGCTTGGTCGGACACCCGTCCTACGAGCAGTACTTC; cdr3_aa: CASSLVGHPSYEQYF
d_call: TRBD1; j_call: TRBJ1-2; v_call: TRBV4-1; cdr3_nt: TGCGCCAGCAGCCAGGGACAGGTCTATGGCTACACCTTC; cdr3_aa: CASSQGQVYGYTF
d_call: TRBD1; j_call: TRBJ2-3; v_call: TRBV6-5; cdr3_nt: TGTGCCAGCACAGCCGGGACAGGGCACACAGATACGCAGTATTTT; cdr3_aa: CASTAGTGHTDTQYF
d_call: -; j_call: TRBJ2-1; v_call: TRBV28; cdr3_nt: TGTGCCAAAGAGCAGACTGACAATGAGCAGTTCTTC; cdr3_aa: CAKEQTDNEQFF
d_call: -; j_call: TRBJ1-4; v_call: TRBV5-1; cdr3_nt: TGCGCCAGCAGCCCCCAGGGACACGGAGAAAAACTGTTTTTT; cdr3_aa: CASSPQGHGEKLFF
d_call: -; j_call: TRBJ2-7; v_call: TRBV6-5; cdr3_nt: TGTGCCAGCAGTTACCAGGGTCGGGCCTACGAGCAGTACTTC; cdr3_aa: CASSYQGRAYEQYF
d_call: -; j_call: TRBJ1-5; v_call: TRBV10-2; cdr3_nt: TGCGCCAGCAGTGTTATACAGGGCCAGCCCCAGCATTTT; cdr3_aa: CASSVIQGQPQHF
d_call: TRBD1; j_call: TRBJ1-5; v_call: TRBV5-6; cdr3_nt: TGTGCCAGCAGCTTAGGGACAGTAACCAATCAGCCCCAGCATTTT; cdr3_aa: CASSLGTVTNQPQHF